These T cell receptor beta chains were read from a single sample in a study of T-cell memory formation after mild COVID-19. TCRdb redid the calling of the 5' RACE reads with MiXCR, one entry per CDR3 protein. The sample lists hundreds of thousands of distinct CDR3 sequences; around 15% were seen once. Sequencing was carried out using PBMCs or a T cell subset sorted from them (not recorded which). The receptors originated from a man younger than 35 who had mild COVID-19 (a few samples of this study predate the infection). Cell type and time point are not known. CDR3s include the opening cysteine and the closing phenylalanine or tryptophan. A D gene is named only where the DNA matches it firmly. The size entry is marked missing in some rows and otherwise reads once, few, many or a size class.

TRBJ1-5 | . | . | TRBV2 | CASSEYRNQPQHF | TGTGCCAGCAGTGAATACAGGAATCAGCCCCAGCATTTT
TRBJ2-5 | . | . | TRBV4-3 | CASSPAGGDGGTQYF | TGCGCCAGCAGCCCGGCCGGCGGGGACGGCGGGACCCAGTACTTC
TRBJ2-1 | . | . | TRBV5-5 | CASSLRLVPWDEQFF | TGTGCCAGCAGCTTGCGGCTGGTCCCCTGGGATGAGCAGTTCTTC
TRBJ2-5 | few | TRBD1 | TRBV3-1 | CASSHFYRGETQYF | TGTGCCAGCAGCCACTTCTACAGGGGAGAGACCCAGTACTTC
TRBJ1-1 | once | . | TRBV5-6 | CASSLFLGVEAFF | TGTGCCAGCAGCTTGTTCCTAGGAGTTGAAGCTTTCTTT
TRBJ2-4 | . | TRBD2 | TRBV7-2 | CASSLGFSGGADIQYF | TGTGCCAGCAGCTTAGGATTTAGCGGGGGGGCCGACATTCAGTACTTC
TRBJ1-1 | many | . | TRBV7-9 | CASSDDGTQGPEAFF | TGTGCCAGCAGCGATGACGGGACGCAGGGGCCTGAAGCTTTCTTT
TRBJ1-1 | few | . | TRBV7-3 | CASSFGEYTEAFF | TGTGCCAGCAGCTTCGGGGAGTACACTGAAGCTTTCTTT
TRBJ1-4 | many | TRBD1 | TRBV10-3 | CAISDREHEKLFF | TGTGCCATCAGCGACAGGGAGCATGAAAAACTGTTTTTT
TRBJ1-4 | . | . | TRBV25-1 | CASSEAGYNEKLFF | TGTGCCAGCAGTGAGGCCGGCTATAATGAAAAACTGTTTTTT
TRBJ1-6 | few | . | TRBV15 | CATSRVADNSPLHF | TGTGCCACCAGCAGAGTGGCAGATAATTCACCCCTCCACTTT
TRBJ2-7 | . | . | TRBV3-2 | CASSQASEVFGYEQYF | TGTGCCAGCAGCCAAGCCTCGGAGGTTTTCGGGTACGAGCAGTACTTC
TRBJ2-1 | . | . | TRBV6-2/TRBV6-3 | CASRDRWVGHNEQFF | TGTGCCAGCAGGGACCGGTGGGTCGGGCACAATGAGCAGTTCTTC
TRBJ2-7 | . | . | TRBV10-1 | CASSELETPYEQYF | TGCGCCAGCAGTGAATTAGAGACCCCCTACGAGCAGTACTTC
TRBJ1-1 | many | TRBD1 | TRBV18 | CASSPITGGTEAFF | TGTGCCAGCTCTCCTATTACAGGGGGCACTGAAGCTTTCTTT